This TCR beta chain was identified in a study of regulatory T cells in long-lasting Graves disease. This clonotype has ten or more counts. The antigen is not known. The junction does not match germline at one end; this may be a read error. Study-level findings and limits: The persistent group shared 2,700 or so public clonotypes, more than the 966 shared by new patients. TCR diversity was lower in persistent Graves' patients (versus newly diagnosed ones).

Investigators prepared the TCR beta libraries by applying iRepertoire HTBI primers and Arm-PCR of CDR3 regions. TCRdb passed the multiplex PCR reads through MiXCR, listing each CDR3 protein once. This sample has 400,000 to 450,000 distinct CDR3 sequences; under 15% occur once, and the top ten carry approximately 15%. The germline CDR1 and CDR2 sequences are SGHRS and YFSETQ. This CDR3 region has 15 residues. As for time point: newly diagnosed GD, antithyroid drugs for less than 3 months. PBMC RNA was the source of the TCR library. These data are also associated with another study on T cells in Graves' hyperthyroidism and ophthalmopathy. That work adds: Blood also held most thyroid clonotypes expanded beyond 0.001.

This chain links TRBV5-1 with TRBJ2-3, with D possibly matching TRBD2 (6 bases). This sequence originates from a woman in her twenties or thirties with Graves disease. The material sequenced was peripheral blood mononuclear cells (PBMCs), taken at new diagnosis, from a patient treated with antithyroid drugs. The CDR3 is CASSFSGSSTDTQYF. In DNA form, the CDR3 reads TGTGCCAGCAGTTTTAGCGGCTCTAGCACAGATACGCAGTATTTT. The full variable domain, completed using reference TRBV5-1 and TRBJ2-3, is KAGVTQTPRYLIKTRGQQVTLSCSPISGHRSVSWYQQTPGQGLQFLFEYFSETQRNKGNFPGRFSGRQFSNSRSEMNVSTLELGDSALYLCASSFSGSSTDTQYFGPGTRLTVL.